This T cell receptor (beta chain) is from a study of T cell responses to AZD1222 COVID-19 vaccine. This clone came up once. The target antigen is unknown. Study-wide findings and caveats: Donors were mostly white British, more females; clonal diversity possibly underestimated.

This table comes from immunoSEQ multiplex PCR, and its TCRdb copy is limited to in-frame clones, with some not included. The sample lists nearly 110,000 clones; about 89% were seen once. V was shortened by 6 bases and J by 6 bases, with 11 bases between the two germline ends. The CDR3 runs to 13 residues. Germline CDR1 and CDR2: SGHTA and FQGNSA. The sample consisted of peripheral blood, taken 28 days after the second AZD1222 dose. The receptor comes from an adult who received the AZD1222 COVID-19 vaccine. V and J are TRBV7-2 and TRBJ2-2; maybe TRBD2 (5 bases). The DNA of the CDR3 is TGTGCCAGCAGTTATCGCGGGCCCGGGGAGCTGTTTTTT. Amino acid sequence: CASSYRGPGELFF.